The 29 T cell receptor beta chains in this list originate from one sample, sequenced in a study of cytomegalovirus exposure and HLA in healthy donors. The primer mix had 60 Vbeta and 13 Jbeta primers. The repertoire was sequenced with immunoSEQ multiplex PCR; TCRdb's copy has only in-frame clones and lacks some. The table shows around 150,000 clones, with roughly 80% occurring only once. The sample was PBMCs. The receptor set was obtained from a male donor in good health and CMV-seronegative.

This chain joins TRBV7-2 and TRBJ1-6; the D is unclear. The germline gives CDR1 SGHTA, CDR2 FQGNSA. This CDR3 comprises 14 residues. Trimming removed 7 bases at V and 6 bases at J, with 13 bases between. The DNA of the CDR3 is TGTGCCAGCACCTCCGGGTCCCGTAATTCACCCCTCCACTTT. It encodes CASTSGSRNSPLHF.

Here the CDR3 reads CASSPPGYSTDTQYF. In DNA, the CDR3 is TGTGCCAGCAGTCCCCCCGGTTACAGCACAGATACGCAGTATTTT. This chain links TRBV2 with TRBJ2-3; no definite D call. This CDR3 contains 15 residues. V was trimmed by 5 bases and J by 0 bases, leaving 12 bases between them. Germline lookup yields CDR1 SNHLY and CDR2 FYNNEI.

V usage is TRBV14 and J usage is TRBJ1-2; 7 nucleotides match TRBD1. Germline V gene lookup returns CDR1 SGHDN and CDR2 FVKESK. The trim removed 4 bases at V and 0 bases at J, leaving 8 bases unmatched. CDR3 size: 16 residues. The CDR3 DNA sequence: TGTGCCAGCAGCCCCGGGACAGCACCCCCTAACTATGGCTACACCTTC. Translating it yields CASSPGTAPPNYGYTF.

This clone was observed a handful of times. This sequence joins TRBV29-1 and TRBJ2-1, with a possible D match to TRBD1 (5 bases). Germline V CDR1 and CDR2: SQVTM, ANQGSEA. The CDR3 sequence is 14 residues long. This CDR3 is CTTSSGQGTNEQFF. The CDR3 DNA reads TGCACCACCTCCTCGGGCCAGGGAACCAATGAGCAGTTCTTC.

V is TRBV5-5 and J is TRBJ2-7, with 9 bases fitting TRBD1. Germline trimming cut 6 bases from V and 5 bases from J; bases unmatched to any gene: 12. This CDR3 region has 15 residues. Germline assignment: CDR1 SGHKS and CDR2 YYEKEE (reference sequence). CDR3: CASKVVQGAGDEQYF. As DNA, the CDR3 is TGTGCCAGCAAGGTTGTACAGGGGGCTGGCGACGAGCAGTACTTC.

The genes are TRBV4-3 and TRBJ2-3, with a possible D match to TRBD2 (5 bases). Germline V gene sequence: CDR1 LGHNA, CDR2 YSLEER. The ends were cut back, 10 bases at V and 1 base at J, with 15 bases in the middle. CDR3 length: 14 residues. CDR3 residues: CATPPRVCTDTQYF. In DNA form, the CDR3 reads TGCGCCACCCCTCCGCGGGTTTGCACAGATACGCAGTATTTT.

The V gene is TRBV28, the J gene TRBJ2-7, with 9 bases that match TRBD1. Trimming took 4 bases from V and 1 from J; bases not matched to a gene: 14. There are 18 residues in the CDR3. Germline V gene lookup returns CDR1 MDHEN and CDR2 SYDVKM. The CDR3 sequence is CASSSYYSSDRGSYEQYF. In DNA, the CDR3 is TGTGCCAGCAGTTCCTACTATTCGTCGGACAGGGGATCCTACGAGCAGTACTTC.

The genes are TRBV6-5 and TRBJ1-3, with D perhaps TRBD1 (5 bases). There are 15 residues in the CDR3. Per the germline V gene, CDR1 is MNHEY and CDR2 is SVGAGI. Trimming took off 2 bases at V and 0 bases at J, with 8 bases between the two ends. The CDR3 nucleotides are TGTGCCAGCAGTTACCAGGGCGCCTCTGGAAACACCATATATTTT. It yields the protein CASSYQGASGNTIYF.

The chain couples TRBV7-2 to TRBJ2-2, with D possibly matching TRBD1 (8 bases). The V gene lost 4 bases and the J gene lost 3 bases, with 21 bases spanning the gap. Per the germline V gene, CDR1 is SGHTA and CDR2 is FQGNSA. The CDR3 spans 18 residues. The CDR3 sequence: CASSSLAGGGSDTGELFF. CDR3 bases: TGTGCCAGCAGCTCCCTGGCAGGGGGCGGGAGTGACACCGGGGAGCTGTTTTTT.

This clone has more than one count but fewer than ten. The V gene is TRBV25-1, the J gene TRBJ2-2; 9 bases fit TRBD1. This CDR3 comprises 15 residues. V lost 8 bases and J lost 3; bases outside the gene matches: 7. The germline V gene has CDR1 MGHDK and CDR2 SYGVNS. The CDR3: CASETQGADTGELFF. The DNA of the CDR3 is TGTGCCAGCGAAACACAGGGGGCAGACACCGGGGAGCTGTTTTTT.

DNA for the CDR3: TGTGCCAGCAGGGGGGGTACTGAAGCTTTCTTT. It translates to CASRGGTEAFF. The V gene is TRBV2, the J gene TRBJ1-1, with D perhaps TRBD1 (5 bases). The CDR3 extends over 11 amino acids. V was shortened by 6 bases and J by 5 bases, with 7 bases between the two germline ends. CDR1 is SNHLY, CDR2 FYNNEI, per germline.

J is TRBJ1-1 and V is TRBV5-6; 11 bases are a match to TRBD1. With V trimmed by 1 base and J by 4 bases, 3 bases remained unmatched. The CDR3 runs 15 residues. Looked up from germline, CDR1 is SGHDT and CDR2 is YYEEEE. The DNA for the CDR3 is TGTGCCAGCAGCTTGCTCGGGACAGGGGGCACTGAAGCTTTCTTT. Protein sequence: CASSLLGTGGTEAFF.

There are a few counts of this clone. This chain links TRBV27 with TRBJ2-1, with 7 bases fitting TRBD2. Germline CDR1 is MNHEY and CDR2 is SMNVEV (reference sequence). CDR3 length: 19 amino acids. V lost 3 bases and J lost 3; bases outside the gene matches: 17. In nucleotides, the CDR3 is TGTGCCAGCAGTTTCTTCACGACCCGGGAGGCCCGCCTCTACAATGAGCAGTTCTTC. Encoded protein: CASSFFTTREARLYNEQFF.

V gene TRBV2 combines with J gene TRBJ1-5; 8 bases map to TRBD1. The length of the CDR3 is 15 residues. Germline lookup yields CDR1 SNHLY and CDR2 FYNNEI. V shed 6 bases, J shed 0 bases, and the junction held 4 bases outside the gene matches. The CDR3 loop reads CASSRQGNSNQPQHF. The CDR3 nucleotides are TGTGCCAGCAGCCGACAGGGGAATAGCAATCAGCCCCAGCATTTT.

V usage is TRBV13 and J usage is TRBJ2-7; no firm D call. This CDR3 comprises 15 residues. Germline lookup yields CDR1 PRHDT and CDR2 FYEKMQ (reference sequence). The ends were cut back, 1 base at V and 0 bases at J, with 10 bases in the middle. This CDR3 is CASSLESGSSYEQYF. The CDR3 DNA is TGTGCCAGCAGCTTAGAGTCTGGCAGCTCCTACGAGCAGTACTTC.

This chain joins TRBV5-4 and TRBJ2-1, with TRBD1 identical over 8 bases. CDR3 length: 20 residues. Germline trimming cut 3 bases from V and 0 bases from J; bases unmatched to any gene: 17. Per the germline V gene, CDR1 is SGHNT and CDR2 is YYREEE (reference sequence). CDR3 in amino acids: CASSWGSDRVKGSSYNEQFF. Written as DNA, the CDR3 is TGTGCCAGCAGCTGGGGGTCGGACAGGGTAAAAGGGAGCTCCTACAATGAGCAGTTCTTC.

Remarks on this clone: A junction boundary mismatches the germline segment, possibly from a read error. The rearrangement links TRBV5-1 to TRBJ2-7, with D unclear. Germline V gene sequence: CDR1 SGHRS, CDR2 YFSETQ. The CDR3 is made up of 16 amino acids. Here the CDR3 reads CTSSLSLSLRSYEQYF. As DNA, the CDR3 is TGCACCAGCAGCTTGAGTTTGAGTCTTCGCTCCTACGAGCAGTACTTC.

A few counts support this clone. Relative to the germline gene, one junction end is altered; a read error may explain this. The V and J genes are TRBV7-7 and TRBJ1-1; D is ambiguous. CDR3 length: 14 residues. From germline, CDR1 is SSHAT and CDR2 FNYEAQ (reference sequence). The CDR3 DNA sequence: TGTGCTAGCAGCCCCGGCCCGGGAGACACTGAAGCTTTCTTT. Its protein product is CASSPGPGDTEAFF. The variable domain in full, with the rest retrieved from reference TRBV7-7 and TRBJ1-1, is GAGVSQSPRYKVTKRGQDVTLRCDPISSHATLYWYQQALGQGPEFLTYFNYEAQPDKSGLPSDRFSAERPEGSISTLTIQRTEQRDSAMYRCASSPGPGDTEAFFGQGTRLTVV.

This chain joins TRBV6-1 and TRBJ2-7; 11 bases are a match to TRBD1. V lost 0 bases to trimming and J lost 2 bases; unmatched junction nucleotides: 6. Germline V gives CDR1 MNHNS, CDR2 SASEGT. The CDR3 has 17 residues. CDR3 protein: CASSEALPGQGAYEQYF. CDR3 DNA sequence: TGTGCCAGCAGTGAAGCCCTTCCGGGACAGGGGGCCTACGAGCAGTACTTC.

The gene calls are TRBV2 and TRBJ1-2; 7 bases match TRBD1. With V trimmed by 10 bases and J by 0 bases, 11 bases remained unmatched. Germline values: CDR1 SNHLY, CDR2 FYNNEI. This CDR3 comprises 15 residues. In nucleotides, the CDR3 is TGTGCCACGAGCGGGGGGGGGACAGCTAACTATGGCTACACCTTC. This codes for CATSGGGTANYGYTF.

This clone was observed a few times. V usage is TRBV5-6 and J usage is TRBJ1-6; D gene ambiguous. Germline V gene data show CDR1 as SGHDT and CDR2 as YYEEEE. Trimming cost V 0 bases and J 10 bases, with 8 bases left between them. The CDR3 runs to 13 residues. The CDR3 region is CASSLVSGSPLHF. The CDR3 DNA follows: TGTGCCAGCAGCTTGGTATCAGGCTCACCCCTCCACTTT.

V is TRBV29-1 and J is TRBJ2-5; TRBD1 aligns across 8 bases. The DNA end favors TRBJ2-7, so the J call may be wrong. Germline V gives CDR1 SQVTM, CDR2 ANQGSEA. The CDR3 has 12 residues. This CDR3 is CSVDRGPYEQYF. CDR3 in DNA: TGCAGCGTTGACAGGGGGCCCTACGAGCAGTACTTC.

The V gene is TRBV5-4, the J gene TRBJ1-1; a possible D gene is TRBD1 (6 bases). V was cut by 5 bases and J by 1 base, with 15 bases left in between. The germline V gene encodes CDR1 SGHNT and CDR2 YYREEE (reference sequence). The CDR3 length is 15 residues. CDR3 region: CASRPTQGPNTEAFF. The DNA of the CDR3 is TGTGCCAGCAGACCCACACAGGGTCCGAACACTGAAGCTTTCTTT.

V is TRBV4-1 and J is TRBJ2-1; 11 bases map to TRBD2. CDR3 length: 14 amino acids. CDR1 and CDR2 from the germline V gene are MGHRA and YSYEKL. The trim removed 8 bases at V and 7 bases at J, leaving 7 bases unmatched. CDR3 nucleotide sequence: TGCGCCAGCCACGGGACTAGCGGAGGTAATGAGCAGTTCTTC. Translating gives CASHGTSGGNEQFF.

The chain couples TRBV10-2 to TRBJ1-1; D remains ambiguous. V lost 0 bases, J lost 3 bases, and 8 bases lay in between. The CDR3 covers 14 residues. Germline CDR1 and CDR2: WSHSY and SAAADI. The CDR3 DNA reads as TGCGCCAGCAGTGAGTCGCGGGTATACACTGAAGCTTTCTTT. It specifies CASSESRVYTEAFF.

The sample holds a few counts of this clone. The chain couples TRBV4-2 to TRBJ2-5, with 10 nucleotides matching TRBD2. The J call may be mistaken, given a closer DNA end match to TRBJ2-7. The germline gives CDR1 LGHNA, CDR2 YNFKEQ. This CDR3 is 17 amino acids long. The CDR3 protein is CASSQIEHSGRNSEQYF. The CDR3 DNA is TGTGCCAGCAGCCAGATTGAACATAGCGGGAGGAATAGCGAGCAGTACTTC.

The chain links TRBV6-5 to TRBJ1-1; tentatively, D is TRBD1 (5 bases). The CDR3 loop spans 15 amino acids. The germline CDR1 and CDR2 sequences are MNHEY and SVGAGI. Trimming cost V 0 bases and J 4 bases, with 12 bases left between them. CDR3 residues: CASSYSGRGGTEAFF. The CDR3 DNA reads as TGTGCCAGCAGTTACTCTGGGCGGGGGGGCACTGAAGCTTTCTTT.

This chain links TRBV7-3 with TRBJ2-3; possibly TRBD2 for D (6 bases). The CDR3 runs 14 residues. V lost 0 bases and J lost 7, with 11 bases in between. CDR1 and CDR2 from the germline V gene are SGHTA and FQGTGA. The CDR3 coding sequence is TGTGCCAGCAGCTTAACCGGTAGCGGCAATACGCAGTATTTT. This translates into CASSLTGSGNTQYF.

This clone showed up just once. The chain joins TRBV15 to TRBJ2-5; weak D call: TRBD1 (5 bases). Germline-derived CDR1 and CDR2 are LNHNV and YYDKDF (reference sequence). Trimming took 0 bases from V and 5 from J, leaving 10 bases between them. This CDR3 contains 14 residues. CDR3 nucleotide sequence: TGTGCCACCAGCAGAGATCCAGGGTCGGAGACCCAGTACTTC. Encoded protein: CATSRDPGSETQYF.